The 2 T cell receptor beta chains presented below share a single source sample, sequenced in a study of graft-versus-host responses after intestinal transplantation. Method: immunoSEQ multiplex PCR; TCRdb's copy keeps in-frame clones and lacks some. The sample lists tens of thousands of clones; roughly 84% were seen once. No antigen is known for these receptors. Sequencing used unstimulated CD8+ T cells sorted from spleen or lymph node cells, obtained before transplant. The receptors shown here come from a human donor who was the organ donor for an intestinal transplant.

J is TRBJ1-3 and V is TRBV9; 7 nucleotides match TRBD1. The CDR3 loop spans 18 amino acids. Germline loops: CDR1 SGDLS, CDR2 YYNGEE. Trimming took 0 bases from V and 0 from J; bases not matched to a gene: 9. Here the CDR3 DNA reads TGTGCCAGCAGCGTAGATGAGAAGGGACAGAGCTCTGGAAACACCATATATTTT. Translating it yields CASSVDEKGQSSGNTIYF.

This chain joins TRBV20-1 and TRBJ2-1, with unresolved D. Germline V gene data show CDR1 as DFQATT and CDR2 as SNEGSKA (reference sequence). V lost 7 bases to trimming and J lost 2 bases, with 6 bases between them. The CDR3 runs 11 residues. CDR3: CSDQPYNEQFF. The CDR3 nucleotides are TGCAGTGACCAACCCTACAATGAGCAGTTCTTC.